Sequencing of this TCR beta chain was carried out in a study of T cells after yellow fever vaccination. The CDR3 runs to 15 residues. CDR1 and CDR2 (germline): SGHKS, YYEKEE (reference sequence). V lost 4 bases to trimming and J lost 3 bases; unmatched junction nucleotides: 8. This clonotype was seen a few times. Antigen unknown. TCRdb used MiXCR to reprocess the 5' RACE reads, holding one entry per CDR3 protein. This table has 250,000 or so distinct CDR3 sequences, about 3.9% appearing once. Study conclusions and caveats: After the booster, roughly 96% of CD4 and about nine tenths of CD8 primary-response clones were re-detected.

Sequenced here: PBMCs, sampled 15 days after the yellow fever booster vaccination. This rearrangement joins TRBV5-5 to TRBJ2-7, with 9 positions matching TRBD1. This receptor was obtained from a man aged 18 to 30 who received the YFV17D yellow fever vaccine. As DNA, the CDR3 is TGTGCCAGCAGCAGGAATGGACAGGGGAGCTACGAGCAGTACTTC. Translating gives CASSRNGQGSYEQYF.